Below, 24 T cell receptor beta chains from the same sample are listed, as sequenced in a study of T cells in localized non-small cell lung cancer. Assay used: immunoSEQ multiplex PCR; TCRdb lists only in-frame clones, some missing. The table records roughly 35,000 clones, roughly 90% of them present only once. Sequencing was performed on peripheral blood, taken before any cancer treatment. The receptors were sampled from a female donor of 60 years or more with stage I lung adenocarcinoma.

With regard to this clone: Other DNA sequences in the sample encode the same CDR3. The V gene is TRBV4-1, the J gene TRBJ2-5; 10 bases fit TRBD2. Trimming removed 0 bases from V and 2 bases from J; junction bases left unmatched: 6. Germline V gene sequence: CDR1 MGHRA, CDR2 YSYEKL. The CDR3 runs 17 residues. DNA for the CDR3: TGCGCCAGCAGCCAAGATAGGGAGCGGGGGGGACAAGAGACCCAGTACTTC. Translation gives CASSQDRERGGQETQYF.

This chain joins TRBV6-1 and TRBJ1-3; perhaps TRBD1 as D (6 bases). Trimming shortened V by 6 bases and J by 2 bases, and 11 bases separated the two germline ends. CDR3 length equals 14 residues. Germline V gives CDR1 MNHNS, CDR2 SASEGT. CDR3 loop: CASRGAGAGNTIYF. The CDR3 region has the DNA TGTGCCAGCAGGGGGGCAGGGGCTGGAAACACCATATATTTT.

The chain carries TRBV7-7 and TRBJ2-1, with 13 bases that match TRBD2. Per germline, CDR1 SSHAT and CDR2 FNYEAQ (reference sequence). This CDR3 is 16 amino acids long. The trim removed 5 bases at V and 3 bases at J, leaving 4 bases unmatched. The DNA of the CDR3 is TGTGCCAGCAGCCCCAGACTAGCGGGGGGCTACAATGAGCAGTTCTTC. Residues: CASSPRLAGGYNEQFF.

This chain links TRBV5-1 with TRBJ1-4, with D possibly matching TRBD1 (6 bases). The CDR3 sequence is 14 residues long. Germline V gene sequence: CDR1 SGHRS, CDR2 YFSETQ. V dropped 4 bases and J dropped 7 bases, with 14 bases sitting between them. The CDR3 DNA reads as TGCGCCAGCAGCATGGACAGCGGGGGTGAAAAACTGTTTTTT. Its translation: CASSMDSGGEKLFF.

V usage is TRBV2 and J usage is TRBJ2-4, with D tentatively TRBD1 (5 bases). V gave up 3 bases and J gave up 16 bases, with 13 bases separating them. This CDR3 is 11 amino acids long. Germline values: CDR1 SNHLY, CDR2 FYNNEI. CDR3 DNA: TGTGCCAGCAGTGAGGGGCAGTGGGGATACTTC. Amino acids: CASSEGQWGYF.

As regards this clone: Germline is not matched at one junction end, which may reflect a read error. Additional DNA sequences in this sample encode the identical CDR3. The V call is TRBV18, the J call TRBJ1-1, with D perhaps matching TRBD1 (6 bases). The germline gives CDR1 KGHSH, CDR2 LQKENI. The CDR3 has 16 residues. CDR3 sequence reads: CASSPHQGPMNTEAFF. The CDR3 bases are TGCGCCAGCTCACCACATCAGGGGCCCATGAACACTGAAGCTTTCTTT.

This clone was seen a few times. The V call is TRBV7-8, the J call TRBJ2-1, with no clear D. The CDR3 totals 13 residues. CDR1 is SGHVS and CDR2 is FQNEAQ in the germline V gene. Trimming cost V 5 bases and J 5 bases, with 10 bases left between them. The CDR3 spells CASSTGHNNEQFF. The CDR3 DNA is TGTGCCAGCAGCACGGGCCACAACAATGAGCAGTTCTTC.

V usage is TRBV5-8 and J usage is TRBJ1-6, with D unclear. CDR1 SGHTS and CDR2 YDEGEE come from the germline V gene. V was trimmed by 4 bases and J by 0 bases, leaving 14 bases between them. This CDR3 contains 17 residues. The DNA for the CDR3 is TGTGCCAGCAGCATGGAGGGAAAAAGCTCCTATAATTCACCCCTCCACTTT. This gives the protein CASSMEGKSSYNSPLHF.

V and J are TRBV5-6 and TRBJ1-1; maybe TRBD1 (6 bases). Trimming stripped 3 bases from V and 1 base from J, with 10 bases between. This CDR3 has 14 amino acids. CDR1 is SGHDT, CDR2 YYEEEE, per germline. The CDR3, as DNA: TGTGCCAGCAGCTGGTGGACAGAGAACACTGAAGCTTTCTTT. Residues: CASSWWTENTEAFF.

In its sample, this clone was seen once. The J gene is TRBJ2-1, the V gene TRBV7-3; a possible D gene is TRBD2 (5 bases). The CDR3 consists of 15 residues. The germline CDR1 and CDR2 sequences are SGHTA and FQGTGA. V dropped 4 bases and J dropped 0 bases, with 10 bases sitting between them. Written as DNA, the CDR3 is TGTGCCAGCAGCTCCCGGGGAGTCTCCTACAATGAGCAGTTCTTC. Amino acids: CASSSRGVSYNEQFF. Filled out from reference TRBV7-3 and TRBJ2-1, the complete variable domain reads GAGVSQTPSNKVTEKGKYVELRCDPISGHTALYWYRQSLGQGPEFLIYFQGTGAADDSGLPNDRFFAVRPEGSVSTLKIQRTERGDSAVYLCASSSRGVSYNEQFFGPGTRLTVL.

The J gene is TRBJ2-2, the V gene TRBV14; D not certain. Trimming took off 3 bases at V and 5 bases at J, with 10 bases between the two ends. The CDR3 is 14 amino acids. In germline, CDR1 is SGHDN, CDR2 FVKESK. For the CDR3, the DNA is TGTGCCAGCAGCCACAGTGGACGGACCGGGGAGCTGTTTTTT. Its translation is CASSHSGRTGELFF.

The gene calls are TRBV11-1 and TRBJ2-3; D uncertain. V lost 2 bases and J 2 bases, leaving 11 bases between the germline ends. The CDR3 consists of 15 residues. CDR1 is SGHAT, CDR2 FQDESV, per germline (reference sequence). The CDR3 DNA reads as TGTGCCAGCAGCTTAAGTCCCGCGACCACAGATACGCAGTATTTT. Its protein product is CASSLSPATTDTQYF. Looking up the rest from reference TRBV11-1 and TRBJ2-3 gives the full variable domain: EAEVAQSPRYKITEKSQAVAFWCDPISGHATLYWYRQILGQGPELLVQFQDESVVDDSQLPKDRFSAERLKGVDSTLKIQPAELGDSAMYLCASSLSPATTDTQYFGPGTRLTVL.

This chain joins TRBV19 and TRBJ1-2; a weak D match, TRBD1 (5 bases). The CDR3 runs 15 residues. V shed 6 bases and J shed 6 bases, with 20 bases lying between them. Germline CDR1 reads LNHDA; CDR2 reads SQIVND (reference sequence). CDR3 sequence reads: CASRGTQFQSHGYTF. The CDR3 DNA reads TGTGCCAGTAGGGGGACTCAGTTTCAATCTCATGGCTACACCTTC.

The rearrangement joins TRBV30 to TRBJ2-6; D is unclear. Germline CDR1 GTSNPN, CDR2 SVGIG (reference sequence). The CDR3 length is 12 residues. Deletions cut 2 bases from V and 12 bases from J, with 11 bases between. The CDR3 protein is CAWSKFPTVLTF. The CDR3 bases are TGTGCCTGGAGTAAGTTTCCGACCGTCCTGACTTTC.

The chain has TRBV7-9 and TRBJ2-3; D uncertain. CDR3 length: 11 residues. CDR1 is SEHNR and CDR2 is FQNEAQ in the germline V gene (reference sequence). V was cut by 1 base and J by 5 bases, with 1 base left in between. The CDR3 DNA reads as TGTGCCAGCAGCTTAGTAGATACGCAGTATTTT. It translates to CASSLVDTQYF.

V gene TRBV7-9 combines with J gene TRBJ1-1, with 9 bases aligning to TRBD1. The CDR3 totals 17 residues. V trimming: 4 bases; J trimming: 4 bases; junction bases outside the gene matches: 13. Germline V gives CDR1 SEHNR, CDR2 FQNEAQ (reference sequence). CDR3 in DNA: TGTGCCAGCAGCTCCCCATTAGTAACAGGGGGCGGCACTGAAGCTTTCTTT. Translated, it gives CASSSPLVTGGGTEAFF.

The chain's CDR3 is CASSQDWGGSRETQYF. The CDR3 DNA reads TGCGCCAGCAGCCAAGATTGGGGGGGATCGCGAGAGACCCAGTACTTC. The J gene is TRBJ2-5, the V gene TRBV4-1, with 7 bases fitting TRBD2. This CDR3 has 16 residues. Germline-derived CDR1 and CDR2 are MGHRA and YSYEKL. V was clipped by 0 bases and J by 4 bases; unmatched bases: 8.

The V call is TRBV2, the J call TRBJ1-2, with 12 bases matching TRBD1. CDR3 length: 16 residues. V lost 4 bases, J lost 9 bases, and 12 bases stayed unmatched. The V gene's germline CDR1 is SNHLY and CDR2 FYNNEI. The DNA for the CDR3 is TGTGCCAGCAGTGGGCTAACCGGGACAGGGGGCAGTAGCTACACCTTC. Translation gives CASSGLTGTGGSSYTF.

J is TRBJ1-3 and V is TRBV6-1; D gene uncertain. The CDR3 sequence is 16 residues long. Trimming removed 3 bases from V and 0 bases from J, with 12 bases in between. Germline V gives CDR1 MNHNS, CDR2 SASEGT. The CDR3 DNA reads TGTGCCAGCAGTGATTCTCCGGACCCCTCTGGAAACACCATATATTTT. It specifies CASSDSPDPSGNTIYF.

This sequence joins TRBV28 and TRBJ1-1, with D possibly matching TRBD1 (6 bases). Between the trimmed V and J ends, which lost 5 bases and 4 bases, there was a span of 14 bases. The CDR3 covers 14 residues. Germline loops: CDR1 MDHEN, CDR2 SYDVKM. In DNA, the CDR3 is TGTGCCAGCAGTATGACCCAGGGGTTCACTGAAGCTTTCTTT. Translated: CASSMTQGFTEAFF.

The chain uses TRBV15 and TRBJ1-2; D gene unclear. V lost 2 bases and J 6 bases, leaving 7 bases between the germline ends. Germline values: CDR1 LNHNV, CDR2 YYDKDF (reference sequence). This CDR3 spans 12 amino acids. CDR3 sequence reads: CATSRPPHGYTF. The CDR3, as DNA: TGTGCCACCAGCAGACCACCCCATGGCTACACCTTC.

The J gene is TRBJ1-5, the V gene TRBV11-2; D unclear. This CDR3 region has 14 residues. Germline V gene data show CDR1 as SGHAT and CDR2 as FQNNGV. Trimming shortened V by 5 bases and J by 2 bases, and 10 bases separated the two germline ends. In nucleotides, the CDR3 is TGTGCCAGCAGCCTCAGGAGCCGCAATCAGCCCCAGCATTTT. Amino acid sequence: CASSLRSRNQPQHF.

The V and J genes are TRBV11-3 and TRBJ1-1, with D perhaps TRBD1 (6 bases). V was trimmed by 5 bases and J by 3 bases, leaving 16 bases between them. The CDR3 runs 15 residues. Germline values: CDR1 SGHNT, CDR2 YENEEA. The CDR3 region is CASSPETGLDTEAFF. CDR3 coding DNA: TGTGCCAGCAGCCCAGAGACAGGTTTGGACACTGAAGCTTTCTTT.

This chain connects TRBV19 to TRBJ1-5; tentative D call: TRBD1 (6 bases). The CDR3 covers 16 residues. V lost 6 bases to trimming and J lost 5 bases, with 20 bases between them. The V gene's germline CDR1 is LNHDA and CDR2 SQIVND (reference sequence). CDR3 region: CASRDEQGKDDQPQHF. CDR3 nucleotides: TGTGCCAGTAGGGACGAACAGGGAAAGGATGATCAGCCCCAGCATTTT.